These 25 T cell receptor beta chains came from one sample sequenced in a study of OX40 agonist ivuxolimab in advanced cancers. TCRdb's copy holds only in-frame clones and misses some; the assay was immunoSEQ multiplex PCR. This sample has about 96,000 clones, with roughly 88% found just once. The material was CD4+ or CD8+ T cells sorted from blood, obtained in a trial of the OX40 agonist ivuxolimab. These receptor sequences come from an adult with an advanced solid tumor such as melanoma, head and neck, liver or kidney cancer.

The rearrangement uses TRBV19 and TRBJ2-7; TRBD1 matches at 7 bases. The germline V gene has CDR1 LNHDA and CDR2 SQIVND (reference sequence). The CDR3 length is 14 residues. Unmatched junction bases numbered 6, after V lost 3 bases and J lost 4 bases. For the CDR3, the DNA is TGTGCCAGTAGTATTCTTGACAGGGTGTACGAGCAGTACTTC. Translation gives CASSILDRVYEQYF.

This clone appeared a single time. This chain joins TRBV7-2 and TRBJ1-3; D gene ambiguous. V lost 3 bases, J lost 2 bases, and 5 bases lay in between. CDR1 and CDR2 from the germline V gene are SGHTA and FQGNSA. The CDR3 sequence is 13 residues long. The CDR3 here is CASSLQPGNTIYF. CDR3 nucleotides: TGTGCCAGCAGCTTGCAGCCTGGAAACACCATATATTTT.

The J gene is TRBJ2-3, the V gene TRBV28, with D perhaps TRBD2 (6 bases). The germline gives CDR1 MDHEN, CDR2 SYDVKM. The CDR3 covers 15 residues. V was clipped by 3 bases and J by 4 bases, with 14 bases between them. The DNA for the CDR3 is TGTGCCAGCAGTTTGTCCGGGACTGGCGCAGATACGCAGTATTTT. This sequence encodes CASSLSGTGADTQYF.

V and J are TRBV10-3 and TRBJ1-4; D is unclear. CDR3 length: 13 amino acids. Germline assignment: CDR1 ENHRY and CDR2 SYGVKD. Trimming took off 7 bases at V and 3 bases at J, with 9 bases between the two ends. CDR3 protein: CAIKGSPNEKLFF. CDR3 nucleotides: TGTGCCATCAAAGGCAGTCCTAATGAAAAACTGTTTTTT.

This clone was counted a single time. The genes are TRBV11-3 and TRBJ2-1; a weak D match, TRBD1 (6 bases). The CDR3 contains 14 residues. Between the trimmed V and J ends, which lost 1 base and 3 bases, there was a span of 7 bases. CDR1 SGHNT and CDR2 YENEEA come from the germline V gene. The CDR3 sequence: CASSLGTVYNEQFF. The CDR3 DNA is TGTGCCAGCAGCTTAGGGACAGTCTACAATGAGCAGTTCTTC.

The chain couples TRBV18 to TRBJ2-1; D is perhaps TRBD1 (7 bases). V lost 0 bases to trimming and J lost 7 bases, with 16 bases between them. Germline lookup yields CDR1 KGHSH and CDR2 LQKENI. The CDR3 has 16 amino acids. CDR3 in amino acids: CASSPPSSGGRNEQFF. For the CDR3, the DNA is TGTGCCAGCTCACCACCCTCCTCAGGGGGGAGGAATGAGCAGTTCTTC.

The CDR3 reads CASSLAPDSYGYTF. The CDR3 DNA is TGTGCCAGCAGTTTGGCCCCAGACAGTTATGGCTACACCTTC. The V gene is TRBV28, the J gene TRBJ1-2, with D possibly TRBD1 on 5 matching bases. The ends were cut back, 3 bases at V and 5 bases at J, with 13 bases in the middle. Germline V CDR1 and CDR2: MDHEN, SYDVKM. This CDR3 has 14 amino acids.

The CDR3 DNA reads as TGTGCCAGCAGCTTAGTATCCAGCACAGATACGCAGTATTTT. This translates into CASSLVSSTDTQYF. The chain has TRBV7-2 and TRBJ2-3; no definite D call. The V and J ends lost 1 base and 0 bases respectively, with 5 bases between them. The CDR3 has 14 residues. Germline assignment: CDR1 SGHTA and CDR2 FQGNSA. Full variable domain (missing parts from reference TRBV7-2 and TRBJ2-3): GAGVSQSPSNKVTEKGKDVELRCDPISGHTALYWYRQSLGQGLEFLIYFQGNSAPDKSGLPSDRFSAERTGGSVSTLTIQRTQQEDSAVYLCASSLVSSTDTQYFGPGTRLTVL.

V is TRBV29-1 and J is TRBJ2-7; D unresolved. Germline CDR1 SQVTM, CDR2 ANQGSEA. CDR3 size: 11 residues. V lost 5 bases and J lost 2, with 7 bases in between. CDR3 region: CSVLQTYEQYF. The CDR3 bases are TGCAGCGTTCTGCAAACCTACGAGCAGTACTTC.

V is TRBV29-1 and J is TRBJ2-7, with a weak D call TRBD2 (7 bases). Germline CDR1 SQVTM, CDR2 ANQGSEA. The CDR3 contains 13 residues. The V and J ends lost 4 bases and 5 bases respectively, with 15 bases between them. CDR3 protein: CSVGRGRYDEQYF. The CDR3 nucleotides are TGCAGCGTTGGGCGGGGGCGGTACGACGAGCAGTACTTC.

The chain carries TRBV10-1 and TRBJ1-2, with 9 bases that match TRBD1. J gave up 0 bases and V 7 bases, and 15 bases lay outside the gene matches. CDR1 WNHNN and CDR2 SYGVQD come from the germline V gene (reference sequence). The CDR3 is made up of 18 amino acids. This CDR3 is CASMVTERDRATNYGYTF. The CDR3 DNA reads TGCGCCAGCATGGTTACAGAACGGGACAGGGCCACTAACTATGGCTACACCTTC.

This rearrangement joins TRBV11-2 to TRBJ2-1; D may match TRBD1 or TRBD2 (5 bases each). The CDR3 contains 16 residues. V lost 3 bases, J lost 7 bases, and 19 bases lay in between. Germline CDR1 and CDR2: SGHAT and FQNNGV. In DNA form, the CDR3 reads TGTGCCAGCAGCTTGAGAGGCAGCGGTGAGGGGAATGAGCAGTTCTTC. This translates into CASSLRGSGEGNEQFF.

The CDR3 DNA follows: TGTGCCAGCAGTCGGGGAGGGGACAGCTGGGATCCCCAGCATTTT. Translated: CASSRGGDSWDPQHF. V is TRBV7-2 and J is TRBJ1-5; TRBD1 matches at 7 bases. CDR3 length: 15 residues. CDR1 is SGHTA, CDR2 FQGNSA, per germline. V was clipped by 6 bases and J by 10 bases; unmatched bases: 15. Supplemented by reference TRBV7-2 and TRBJ1-5, the full variable domain reads GAGVSQSPSNKVTEKGKDVELRCDPISGHTALYWYRQSLGQGLEFLIYFQGNSAPDKSGLPSDRFSAERTGGSVSTLTIQRTQQEDSAVYLCASSRGGDSWDPQHFGDGTRLSIL.

J is TRBJ2-2 and V is TRBV7-9; D call uncertain. Between the trimmed V and J ends, which lost 1 base and 7 bases, there was a span of 4 bases. CDR1 SEHNR and CDR2 FQNEAQ come from the germline V gene (reference sequence). The CDR3 length is 12 residues. The CDR3, as DNA: TGTGCCAGCAGCTTAGAAAACGGGGAGCTGTTTTTT. Protein: CASSLENGELFF.

The chain combines TRBV7-2 with TRBJ2-3; no definite D call. From germline, CDR1 is SGHTA and CDR2 FQGNSA. The germline V and J ends were trimmed by 5 bases and 3 bases, with 15 bases remaining between them. The CDR3 totals 15 residues. The CDR3 DNA follows: TGTGCCAGCAGCACCCGGGCGTCTGGAACAGATACGCAGTATTTT. It specifies CASSTRASGTDTQYF.

The V gene is TRBV18, the J gene TRBJ2-1, with 10 positions matching TRBD2. The V gene's germline CDR1 is KGHSH and CDR2 LQKENI. After removal of 1 base from V and 6 bases from J, the junction contained 6 bases not matched to a gene. This CDR3 is 16 amino acids long. The CDR3 loop reads CASSPRPGTSVNEQFF. As DNA, the CDR3 is TGTGCCAGCTCACCACGACCCGGGACTAGCGTCAATGAGCAGTTCTTC.

This rearrangement joins TRBV7-2 to TRBJ1-1; D not certain. This CDR3 spans 15 amino acids. CDR1 is SGHTA and CDR2 is FQGNSA in the germline V gene. V was clipped by 5 bases and J by 4 bases, with 17 bases between them. Written as DNA, the CDR3 is TGTGCCAGCAGCCCGAGACACTTGCGAGGCACTGAAGCTTTCTTT. Its translation: CASSPRHLRGTEAFF.

The chain recombines TRBV6-5 with TRBJ1-2; D possibly corresponds to TRBD1 (6 bases). Per the germline V gene, CDR1 is MNHEY and CDR2 is SVGAGI. This CDR3 spans 12 amino acids. Trimming stripped 6 bases from V and 9 bases from J, with 14 bases between. The CDR3 DNA is TGTGCCAGCAGCCTGGGGCAGGGGAGCTACACCTTC. This codes for CASSLGQGSYTF.

The sample holds one count of this clone. The chain links TRBV4-1 to TRBJ1-2, with 7 positions matching TRBD1. The length of the CDR3 is 16 residues. V dropped 1 base and J dropped 3; count of bases not matched to a gene: 8. Germline values: CDR1 MGHRA, CDR2 YSYEKL. CDR3 loop: CASSQVLGGSDYGYTF. CDR3 DNA: TGCGCCAGCAGCCAAGTGCTAGGGGGCTCGGACTATGGCTACACCTTC.

The rearrangement uses TRBV5-1 and TRBJ1-5, with D unresolved. This CDR3 comprises 15 residues. Germline V lookup: CDR1 SGHRS, CDR2 YFSETQ. With 0 bases removed from V and 4 bases from J, the gap between germline ends came to 11 bases. DNA of the CDR3: TGCGCCAGCAGCTTGGGGACCGGCCGAAATCAGCCCCAGCATTTT. Its translation: CASSLGTGRNQPQHF.

J is TRBJ1-2 and V is TRBV7-8; D remains unclear. V was trimmed by 1 base and J by 7 bases, leaving 13 bases between them. Per the germline V gene, CDR1 is SGHVS and CDR2 is FQNEAQ. The CDR3 has 14 amino acids. Written as DNA, the CDR3 is TGTGCCAGCAGCTTAGGCCCAAACTCCCCTGGCTACACCTTC. It translates to CASSLGPNSPGYTF.

This clone was seen only a few times. This chain joins TRBV7-2 and TRBJ2-7; D remains ambiguous. Trimming took off 1 base at V and 3 bases at J, with 7 bases between the two ends. The CDR3 sequence is 13 residues long. Germline CDR1 is SGHTA and CDR2 is FQGNSA. In DNA form, the CDR3 reads TGTGCCAGCAGCTTAGAGTCCATCTACGAGCAGTACTTC. Translation gives CASSLESIYEQYF.

The rearrangement links TRBV18 to TRBJ1-3; D ambiguous. Germline values: CDR1 KGHSH, CDR2 LQKENI. This CDR3 comprises 18 residues. The V end lost 2 bases, the J end lost 0 bases, and 17 bases lay between the germline ends. CDR3 in amino acids: CASSPGNAQANSGNTIYF. As DNA, the CDR3 is TGTGCCAGCTCACCAGGGAACGCTCAGGCGAACTCTGGAAACACCATATATTTT. The complete variable domain, with remaining parts taken from reference TRBV18 and TRBJ1-3, reads NAGVMQNPRHLVRRRGQEARLRCSPMKGHSHVYWYRQLPEEGLKFMVYLQKENIIDESGMPKERFSAEFPKEGPSILRIQQVVRGDSAAYFCASSPGNAQANSGNTIYFGEGSWLTVV.

A single count supports this clone. The J gene is TRBJ1-1, the V gene TRBV11-1; D might be TRBD1 (5 bases). CDR1 and CDR2 from the germline V gene are SGHAT and FQDESV (reference sequence). V lost 4 bases to trimming and J lost 3 bases, with 12 bases between them. This CDR3 spans 14 amino acids. The CDR3 is CASSSPGGYTEAFF. In nucleotides, the CDR3 is TGTGCCAGCAGCTCACCCGGGGGGTACACTGAAGCTTTCTTT.

The chain joins TRBV27 to TRBJ1-1; possibly TRBD1 for D (6 bases). The CDR3 is 14 amino acids. V lost 7 bases and J 1 base, leaving 13 bases between the germline ends. The germline CDR1 and CDR2 sequences are MNHEY and SMNVEV (reference sequence). CDR3 nucleotide sequence: TGTGCCAGCATAACCAGGGGCAAGAACACTGAAGCTTTCTTT. Its protein is CASITRGKNTEAFF.